This passage covers 8 T cell receptor beta chains from one sample sequenced in a study of beta chain features in type 1 diabetes. Whole-study results and caveats: TCRB CDR3s were moderately but significantly shorter in Type 1 diabetes patients in all four CD4+ subsets.

Expressed TCRB transcripts were sequenced because the isolated RNA had all been reverse transcribed beforehand. TCRdb's copy holds only in-frame clones and misses some; the assay was immunoSEQ multiplex PCR. Among 400,000 or so clones listed, around 9.6% were seen once. For these receptors, no antigen is known. The sequenced sample consisted of central memory CD4+ T cells from blood. The receptors were sampled from a man in his thirties or forties with type 1 diabetes.

V is TRBV7-3 and J is TRBJ1-2, with D perhaps TRBD1 (5 bases). Germline V gene lookup returns CDR1 SGHTA and CDR2 FQGTGA. This CDR3 has 14 residues. The V end was cut by 5 bases, the J end by 3 bases, with 13 bases between. DNA for the CDR3: TGTGCCAGCAGCAACGCCGGGACCCACTATGGCTACACCTTC. It codes for CASSNAGTHYGYTF.

This clone was counted many times. This specimen includes other DNA sequences encoding the same CDR3. The V and J genes are TRBV5-5 and TRBJ2-5; TRBD2 agrees at 7 bases. In germline, CDR1 is SGHKS, CDR2 YYEKEE (reference sequence). V lost 0 bases and J lost 7; bases outside the gene matches: 3. CDR3 length equals 13 residues. The CDR3 reads CASSLAGEGTQYF. As DNA, the CDR3 is TGTGCCAGCAGCTTGGCTGGGGAGGGGACCCAGTACTTC.

This clone was seen more than once but under ten times. The chain combines TRBV7-9 with TRBJ2-7; D might be TRBD2 (5 bases). The length of the CDR3 is 14 residues. From germline, CDR1 is SEHNR and CDR2 FQNEAQ (reference sequence). The V end was cut by 5 bases, the J end by 0 bases, with 11 bases between. CDR3 nucleotide sequence: TGTGCCAGCAGCCCGGACTTAGGCTCCTACGAGCAGTACTTC. It codes for CASSPDLGSYEQYF.

This clone was found a few times. The genes are TRBV5-8 and TRBJ2-4; D remains unclear. The V end lost 0 bases, the J end lost 7 bases, and 11 bases lay between the germline ends. CDR3 length: 14 residues. Germline V gene data show CDR1 as SGHTS and CDR2 as YDEGEE. CDR3 DNA: TGTGCCAGCAGCTTGGTATCGGGTACGAACATTCAGTACTTC. Its translation is CASSLVSGTNIQYF.

This clone came up a few times. The chain employs TRBV19 and TRBJ1-2, with D uncertain. CDR1 is LNHDA, CDR2 SQIVND, per germline (reference sequence). The CDR3 is made up of 14 amino acids. Trimming cost V 1 base and J 8 bases, with 14 bases left between them. Here the CDR3 reads CASSIAPELGGYTF. Here the CDR3 DNA reads TGTGCCAGTAGTATAGCACCAGAGCTAGGCGGCTACACCTTC.

The chain combines TRBV12-5 with TRBJ1-2, with no clear D. This CDR3 comprises 12 residues. Between the trimmed V and J ends, which lost 4 bases and 8 bases, there was a span of 11 bases. Germline V gene lookup returns CDR1 LGHNT and CDR2 FRNRAP. The DNA for the CDR3 is TGTGCTAGTGGTTCCCGGACTCAAGGCTACACCTTC. This encodes CASGSRTQGYTF.

This clone was seen more than once but under ten times. The chain links TRBV7-9 to TRBJ2-1, with a tentative D call TRBD1 (7 bases). The CDR3 runs to 13 residues. Germline V gives CDR1 SEHNR, CDR2 FQNEAQ (reference sequence). The V gene lost 9 bases and the J gene lost 9 bases, with 18 bases spanning the gap. The CDR3 nucleotides read TGTGCCAGTCGGGGGACAGTAATGACTGAGCAGTTCTTC. Protein product: CASRGTVMTEQFF.

V is TRBV7-2 and J is TRBJ2-5; tentatively, D is TRBD2 (6 bases). This CDR3 contains 14 residues. With 8 bases removed from V and 5 bases from J, the gap between germline ends came to 18 bases. The V gene's germline CDR1 is SGHTA and CDR2 FQGNSA. In DNA, the CDR3 is TGTGCCAGCTTTTCCACTAGCCGGGGGGAGACCCAGTACTTC. Its translation: CASFSTSRGETQYF.